These 13 T cell receptor beta chains were sequenced from one sample in a study of radiotherapy plus CTLA-4 blockade in lung cancer. This table comes from immunoSEQ multiplex PCR, and its TCRdb copy is limited to in-frame clones, with some not included. This table has around 100,000 clones, approximately 80% appearing once. The sample was peripheral blood, taken from a patient treated with radiotherapy plus ipilimumab. The receptors come from a human donor with non-small cell lung cancer that progressed on radiotherapy plus ipilimumab. Some clones in this sample may be carry-over from other donors' samples.

This clone was detected only a few times. The V gene is TRBV13, the J gene TRBJ1-4, with TRBD1 as a possible D gene (6 bases). The CDR3 sequence is 16 residues long. The germline V gene has CDR1 PRHDT and CDR2 FYEKMQ (reference sequence). The germline V and J ends were trimmed by 2 bases and 4 bases, with 14 bases remaining between them. The CDR3 loop is CASSLTLGGYNEKLFF. The CDR3 DNA is TGTGCCAGCAGCTTAACTCTCGGGGGCTATAATGAAAAACTGTTTTTT.

This chain links TRBV5-4 with TRBJ1-3; TRBD1 agrees at 8 bases. The CDR3 is 18 amino acids. Trimming cost V 1 base and J 0 bases; bases outside gene matches: 9. CDR1 is SGHNT and CDR2 is YYREEE in the germline V gene (reference sequence). CDR3 DNA: TGTGCCAGCAGCTTGTTAGTAACAGGGGGAAACTCTGGAAACACCATATATTTT. Translation gives CASSLLVTGGNSGNTIYF.

This clone occurred once. The chain is built from TRBV2 and TRBJ2-2, with D tentatively TRBD1 or TRBD2 (5 bases each). Looked up from germline, CDR1 is SNHLY and CDR2 is FYNNEI. V lost 8 bases to trimming and J lost 1 base, with 17 bases between them. The CDR3 sequence is 16 residues long. The CDR3 loop is CASGGPPGGNTGELFF. In DNA, the CDR3 is TGTGCCAGCGGGGGTCCCCCCGGCGGGAACACCGGGGAGCTGTTTTTT.

V gene TRBV4-3 combines with J gene TRBJ2-7; 8 bases map to TRBD1. V lost 4 bases, J lost 6 bases, and 11 bases stayed unmatched. CDR1 is LGHNA, CDR2 YSLEER, per germline. The CDR3 loop spans 15 amino acids. The CDR3, as DNA: TGCGCCAGCAGCCGCGTTCTTCAGGGGGCGGGCGAGCAGTACTTC. Its translation is CASSRVLQGAGEQYF.

V is TRBV5-1 and J is TRBJ2-3, with 10 nucleotides matching TRBD2. The trim removed 4 bases at V and 3 bases at J, leaving 2 bases unmatched. The CDR3 consists of 14 residues. Looked up from germline, CDR1 is SGHRS and CDR2 is YFSETQ. The DNA for the CDR3 is TGCGCCAGCAGCCCGGGACTAGCGACAGATACGCAGTATTTT. Amino acids: CASSPGLATDTQYF.

The J gene is TRBJ2-1, the V gene TRBV5-1, with 13 bases lining up with TRBD2. V shed 3 bases and J 0 bases; nucleotides not matched to a gene: 6. Per germline, CDR1 SGHRS and CDR2 YFSETQ. This CDR3 contains 18 residues. This chain's CDR3 is CASSSLGLAGSSYNEQFF. The CDR3 DNA reads TGCGCCAGCAGCTCCCTGGGACTAGCGGGGAGCTCCTACAATGAGCAGTTCTTC.

The chain has TRBV18 and TRBJ1-6; possibly TRBD1 for D (5 bases). V lost 2 bases to trimming and J lost 5 bases, with 10 bases between them. There are 15 residues in the CDR3. Per germline, CDR1 KGHSH and CDR2 LQKENI. CDR3 sequence reads: CASSPMGGNNSPLHF. CDR3 nucleotide sequence: TGTGCCAGCTCACCAATGGGGGGTAATAATTCACCCCTCCACTTT.

The chain recombines TRBV7-3 with TRBJ2-7, with a tentative D call TRBD1 (5 bases). This CDR3 has 13 amino acids. The V end lost 2 bases, the J end lost 2 bases, and 7 bases lay between the germline ends. CDR1 is SGHTA, CDR2 FQGTGA, per germline. The CDR3 region is CASSLDRTYEQYF. The CDR3 coding sequence is TGTGCCAGCAGCTTAGACAGAACCTACGAGCAGTACTTC.

A word on this clone: Germline and junction disagree at one end, which may indicate a read error. The genes are TRBV7-6 and TRBJ2-1; possible D gene TRBD1, 6 bases. The CDR3 extends over 14 amino acids. Germline CDR1 and CDR2: SGHVS and FNYEAQ. This CDR3 is CASSRGGQYNEQFF. The CDR3 bases are TGTGCTAGCAGCCGCGGTGGACAGTACAATGAGCAGTTCTTC.

The table lists this clone with a few counts. The chain carries TRBV19 and TRBJ1-1, with 7 bases aligning to TRBD1. Germline V gene sequence: CDR1 LNHDA, CDR2 SQIVND (reference sequence). The V segment lost 4 bases and the J segment 4 bases; nucleotides outside the gene matches: 9. The CDR3 loop spans 15 amino acids. CDR3 loop: CASSTSDRAITEAFF. As DNA, the CDR3 is TGTGCCAGTAGTACCTCCGACAGGGCCATCACTGAAGCTTTCTTT. Together with reference TRBV19 and TRBJ1-1, the CDR3 gives the full variable domain: DGGITQSPKYLFRKEGQNVTLSCEQNLNHDAMYWYRQDPGQGLRLIYYSQIVNDFQKGDIAEGYSVSREKKESFPLTVTSAQKNPTAFYLCASSTSDRAITEAFFGQGTRLTVV.

The V and J genes are TRBV5-6 and TRBJ1-2; D may be TRBD1 (5 bases). V shed 2 bases and J shed 3 bases, with 11 bases lying between them. Per germline, CDR1 SGHDT and CDR2 YYEEEE. CDR3 length: 14 amino acids. The CDR3 loop is CASSFPTGDYGYTF. In DNA form, the CDR3 reads TGTGCCAGCAGCTTCCCCACAGGAGACTATGGCTACACCTTC. The whole variable domain, remainder taken from reference TRBV5-6 and TRBJ1-2, is DAGVTQSPTHLIKTRGQQVTLRCSPKSGHDTVSWYQQALGQGPQFIFQYYEEEERQRGNFPDRFSGHQFPNYSSELNVNALLLGDSALYLCASSFPTGDYGYTFGSGTRLTVV.

The chain recombines TRBV19 with TRBJ2-1; D may be TRBD1 or TRBD2 (5 bases each). V was trimmed by 6 bases and J by 4 bases, leaving 31 bases between them. The CDR3 has 20 residues. Looked up from germline, CDR1 is LNHDA and CDR2 is SQIVND (reference sequence). The CDR3 DNA is TGTGCCAGTAGGGGAATCGGGACCGCGCGGAGCCATGGGGTTTACAATGAGCAGTTCTTC. This codes for CASRGIGTARSHGVYNEQFF.

The genes are TRBV7-3 and TRBJ2-3, with TRBD1 matching 11 bases. The V segment lost 5 bases and the J segment 1 base; nucleotides outside the gene matches: 17. CDR1 and CDR2 from the germline V gene are SGHTA and FQGTGA. The CDR3 consists of 20 residues. DNA of the CDR3: TGTGCCAGCAGCAACGGGACAGGGGGTCGGAGGGTCGACGGCACAGATACGCAGTATTTT. Its protein is CASSNGTGGRRVDGTDTQYF.